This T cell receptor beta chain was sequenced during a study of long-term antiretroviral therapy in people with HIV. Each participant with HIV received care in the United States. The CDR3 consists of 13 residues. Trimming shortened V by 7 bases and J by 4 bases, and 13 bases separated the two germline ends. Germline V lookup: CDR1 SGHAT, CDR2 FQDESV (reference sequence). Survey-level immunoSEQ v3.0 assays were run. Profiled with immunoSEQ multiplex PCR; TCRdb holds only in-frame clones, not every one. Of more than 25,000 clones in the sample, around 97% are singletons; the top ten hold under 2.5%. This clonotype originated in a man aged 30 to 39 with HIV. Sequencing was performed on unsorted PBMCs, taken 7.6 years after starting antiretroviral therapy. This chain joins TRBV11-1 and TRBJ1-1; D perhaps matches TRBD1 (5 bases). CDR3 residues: CASTGFATTEAFF. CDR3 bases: TGTGCCAGCACAGGGTTTGCGACCACTGAAGCTTTCTTT.